The 24 T cell receptor beta chains listed next were all sequenced from one sample in a study of blood T cell repertoires in COVID-19. Profiling relied on immunoSEQ multiplex PCR, and the TCRdb table lists in-frame clones only, not all of them. This table holds about 200,000 clones, around 85% found once. The sequenced sample was peripheral blood. Receptor source: a woman between 65 and 79 years old with acute or convalescent COVID-19.

The rearrangement uses TRBV5-1 and TRBJ2-3; D ambiguous. Germline V gives CDR1 SGHRS, CDR2 YFSETQ. V was cut by 0 bases and J by 0 bases, with 8 bases left in between. This CDR3 is built from 15 residues. As DNA, the CDR3 is TGCGCCAGCAGCTTGGGTACAGTTAGCACAGATACGCAGTATTTT. Translation gives CASSLGTVSTDTQYF.

This clone was detected a few times. Other nucleotide sequences in the sample specify the same CDR3. The chain combines TRBV7-9 with TRBJ1-2; 7 bases are a match to TRBD1. CDR1 is SEHNR and CDR2 is FQNEAQ in the germline V gene (reference sequence). CDR3 length: 12 amino acids. V was pared by 6 bases and J by 5 bases, with 3 bases of the junction left unmatched. Here the CDR3 reads CASRLGQYGYTF. For the CDR3, the DNA is TGTGCCAGCAGGTTGGGACAGTATGGCTACACCTTC.

This clone was recorded only once. The chain has TRBV11-2 and TRBJ2-2; 10 positions agree with TRBD1. The CDR3 totals 17 residues. Trimming removed 5 bases from V and 3 bases from J; junction bases left unmatched: 9. Germline assignment: CDR1 SGHAT and CDR2 FQNNGV. CDR3: CASSLTRGTGDTGELFF. CDR3 coding DNA: TGTGCCAGCAGCCTAACCCGGGGGACAGGGGACACCGGGGAGCTGTTTTTT.

The chain is built from TRBV7-8 and TRBJ1-5; a possible D gene is TRBD1 (5 bases). Trimming removed 8 bases at V and 5 bases at J, with 22 bases between. CDR3 length: 16 amino acids. Germline-derived CDR1 and CDR2 are SGHVS and FQNEAQ. CDR3 region: CASAFLDTRNDQPQHF. In DNA form, the CDR3 reads TGTGCCAGCGCGTTCTTGGACACTCGTAACGATCAGCCCCAGCATTTT.

This rearrangement joins TRBV19 to TRBJ2-1, with 11 nucleotides matching TRBD2. CDR1 is LNHDA and CDR2 is SQIVND in the germline V gene (reference sequence). The CDR3 is 20 residues long. Germline trimming cut 3 bases from V and 0 bases from J; bases unmatched to any gene: 13. Here the CDR3 DNA reads TGTGCCAGTAGTATCGCGGCTAGCGGGGGGACCAAGAGCTCCTACAATGAGCAGTTCTTC. This sequence encodes CASSIAASGGTKSSYNEQFF. The variable domain in full, with the rest retrieved from reference TRBV19 and TRBJ2-1, is DGGITQSPKYLFRKEGQNVTLSCEQNLNHDAMYWYRQDPGQGLRLIYYSQIVNDFQKGDIAEGYSVSREKKESFPLTVTSAQKNPTAFYLCASSIAASGGTKSSYNEQFFGPGTRLTVL.

CDR3 sequence reads: CASGPTGADYGYTF. The CDR3 DNA reads TGTGCCAGCGGCCCTACAGGGGCGGACTATGGCTACACCTTC. The chain recombines TRBV6-5 with TRBJ1-2; the match to TRBD1 covers 7 bases. The length of the CDR3 is 14 residues. Germline assignment: CDR1 MNHEY and CDR2 SVGAGI. The V gene end was trimmed by 8 bases and the J gene end by 3 bases; junction bases not matched to a gene: 9.

This rearrangement joins TRBV27 to TRBJ2-7; D remains unclear. The V gene lost 4 bases and the J gene lost 5 bases, with 18 bases spanning the gap. This CDR3 is 15 amino acids long. Germline V lookup: CDR1 MNHEY, CDR2 SMNVEV (reference sequence). The CDR3 region is CASSSIQAPQNEQYF. DNA of the CDR3: TGTGCCAGCAGTTCTATCCAGGCGCCCCAGAACGAGCAGTACTTC.

The CDR3: CASRSGSTGNTIYF. In DNA form, the CDR3 reads TGTGCCAGTAGGTCGGGTAGTACTGGAAACACCATATATTTT. The chain is built from TRBV19 and TRBJ1-3; D call uncertain. V was clipped by 6 bases and J by 2 bases, with 11 bases between them. Germline loops: CDR1 LNHDA, CDR2 SQIVND (reference sequence). This CDR3 has 14 residues.

DNA for the CDR3: TGTGCCAGTAGTCGGCAGGGGGCGCTACTCGAGCAGTACTTC. Its protein product is CASSRQGALLEQYF. The J gene is TRBJ2-7, the V gene TRBV19; TRBD1 matches 8 bases. The V segment lost 5 bases and the J segment 6 bases; nucleotides outside the gene matches: 9. There are 14 residues in the CDR3. Germline CDR1 LNHDA, CDR2 SQIVND (reference sequence).

DNA of the CDR3: TGTGCCAGCAGCCAAGAGCCCTTAGCGGGAGGGCCGAGTAATGAGCAGTTCTTC. Translated, it gives CASSQEPLAGGPSNEQFF. The chain uses TRBV3-1 (or the pseudogene TRBV3-2) and TRBJ2-1; TRBD2 matches at 11 bases. CDR3 length: 18 residues. In germline, CDR1 is LGHDT, CDR2 YNNKEL (reference sequence). After removal of 0 bases from V and 7 bases from J, the junction contained 11 bases not matched to a gene.

This clone appeared a single time. The rearrangement uses TRBV28 and TRBJ1-1; 7 bases are a match to TRBD1. Germline V gene lookup returns CDR1 MDHEN and CDR2 SYDVKM. Losses at the gene ends were 4 bases for V and 5 bases for J; bases not matched to a gene: 13. The CDR3 totals 16 residues. CDR3 sequence reads: CASSSLWTGSWTEAFF. The CDR3 region has the DNA TGTGCCAGCAGTTCCTTATGGACAGGATCATGGACTGAAGCTTTCTTT.

The chain employs TRBV7-2 and TRBJ2-7, with D perhaps TRBD1 (6 bases). Trimming removed 7 bases at V and 3 bases at J, with 19 bases between. Germline CDR1 reads SGHTA; CDR2 reads FQGNSA. The CDR3 runs 15 residues. Written as DNA, the CDR3 is TGTGCCAGCAACAGTTTAGGCAGGGGTGGCTACGAGCAGTACTTC. It is translated as CASNSLGRGGYEQYF.

The CDR3 sequence is CASRRDTGQPQHF. The DNA of the CDR3 is TGTGCCAGCAGGAGGGACACAGGACAGCCCCAGCATTTT. The chain employs TRBV2 and TRBJ1-5; TRBD1 might be the D (6 bases). The CDR3 contains 13 residues. Trimming removed 6 bases at V and 7 bases at J, with 13 bases between. Germline V gene lookup returns CDR1 SNHLY and CDR2 FYNNEI.

The V and J genes are TRBV19 and TRBJ2-3, with D possibly being TRBD2 (5 bases). Trimming shortened V by 5 bases and J by 15 bases, and 27 bases separated the two germline ends. The length of the CDR3 is 15 residues. CDR1 LNHDA and CDR2 SQIVND come from the germline V gene (reference sequence). The CDR3 loop reads CASSQRSTSLIDTYF. For the CDR3, the DNA is TGTGCCAGTAGTCAGCGGAGTACATCCCTTATCGATACCTATTTT.

The rearrangement uses TRBV7-3 and TRBJ2-1; 13 bases are shared with TRBD2. Looked up from germline, CDR1 is SGHTA and CDR2 is FQGTGA. J gave up 7 bases and V 3 bases, and 3 bases lay outside the gene matches. This CDR3 is built from 15 residues. The CDR3 loop reads CASSLGLAGINEQFF. The CDR3 region has the DNA TGTGCCAGCAGCTTGGGACTAGCGGGAATTAATGAGCAGTTCTTC.

The rearrangement joins TRBV7-8 to TRBJ2-5; 8 nucleotides match TRBD2. The germline gives CDR1 SGHVS, CDR2 FQNEAQ. CDR3 size: 15 residues. The V gene end was trimmed by 5 bases and the J gene end by 7 bases; junction bases not matched to a gene: 12. The CDR3 nucleotides read TGTGCCAGCAGCCCACAAGCGGGAGCCTTGTGGACCCAGTACTTC. Its protein product is CASSPQAGALWTQYF.

This chain uses TRBV4-1 with TRBJ1-4, with 8 bases matching TRBD1. The CDR3 contains 15 residues. Per the germline V gene, CDR1 is MGHRA and CDR2 is YSYEKL. The V segment lost 2 bases and the J segment 8 bases; nucleotides outside the gene matches: 7. The CDR3 reads CASSQMSQGEEKLFF. In DNA, the CDR3 is TGCGCCAGCAGCCAAATGTCACAGGGGGAAGAAAAACTGTTTTTT.

V is TRBV19 and J is TRBJ1-2, with a possible D match to TRBD1 (5 bases). With 7 bases removed from V and 4 bases from J, the gap between germline ends came to 13 bases. The CDR3 runs 13 residues. From germline, CDR1 is LNHDA and CDR2 SQIVND (reference sequence). For the CDR3, the DNA is TGTGCCAGTACCCCCGACAGAACCTATGGCTACACCTTC. Its translation is CASTPDRTYGYTF. Using reference TRBV19 and TRBJ1-2 for the parts outside the CDR3, the full variable domain is DGGITQSPKYLFRKEGQNVTLSCEQNLNHDAMYWYRQDPGQGLRLIYYSQIVNDFQKGDIAEGYSVSREKKESFPLTVTSAQKNPTAFYLCASTPDRTYGYTFGSGTRLTVV.

The DNA for the CDR3 is TGTGCCAGCAGCCAGGGGGCCAGTAATTCACCCCTCCACTTT. It translates to CASSQGASNSPLHF. The chain employs TRBV3-1 (or the pseudogene TRBV3-2) and TRBJ1-6; D perhaps matches TRBD1 (6 bases). Per the germline V gene, CDR1 is LGHDT and CDR2 is YNNKEL (reference sequence). V dropped 3 bases and J dropped 6 bases, with 9 bases sitting between them. CDR3 length: 14 amino acids.

The chain couples TRBV5-4 to TRBJ2-5; 9 positions agree with TRBD2. Germline V gene sequence: CDR1 SGHNT, CDR2 YYREEE (reference sequence). Losses at the gene ends were 0 bases for V and 7 bases for J; bases not matched to a gene: 10. The CDR3 sequence is 16 residues long. CDR3 residues: CASSLAGVAGARTQYF. CDR3 bases: TGTGCCAGCAGCTTGGCCGGGGTAGCGGGGGCGAGGACCCAGTACTTC.

The chain recombines TRBV19 with TRBJ2-5; TRBD2 aligns across 7 bases. CDR3 length: 13 amino acids. CDR1 and CDR2 from the germline V gene are LNHDA and SQIVND (reference sequence). The junction had 7 bases not matched to a gene; V was cut back by 8 bases and J by 4 bases. This CDR3 reads CASAIAGVETQYF. CDR3 bases: TGTGCCAGTGCCATTGCGGGGGTAGAGACCCAGTACTTC.

This clone was seen once. The rearrangement uses TRBV9 and TRBJ1-4; D is undetermined. This CDR3 comprises 15 residues. The V and J ends lost 1 base and 5 bases respectively, with 12 bases between them. The germline gives CDR1 SGDLS, CDR2 YYNGEE. CDR3 residues: CASSVTALLNEKLFF. CDR3 sequence (DNA): TGTGCCAGCAGCGTAACAGCCCTGCTAAATGAAAAACTGTTTTTT.

This chain joins TRBV5-6 and TRBJ1-1; D not certain. The germline gives CDR1 SGHDT, CDR2 YYEEEE. V lost 1 base and J 7 bases, leaving 8 bases between the germline ends. There are 12 residues in the CDR3. This chain's CDR3 is CASSLSTFEAFF. The DNA for the CDR3 is TGTGCCAGCAGCTTGTCTACCTTTGAAGCTTTCTTT.

This sequence joins TRBV25-1 and TRBJ2-3; D possibly corresponds to TRBD1 (5 bases). The CDR3 runs to 15 residues. In germline, CDR1 is MGHDK, CDR2 SYGVNS. Trimming took off 3 bases at V and 0 bases at J, with 10 bases between the two ends. The CDR3 sequence is CASSDPGISTDTQYF. The CDR3, as DNA: TGTGCCAGCAGTGATCCAGGGATTAGCACAGATACGCAGTATTTT.